The T cell receptor beta chain under discussion was sequenced for a study of T cells in Graves' hyperthyroidism and ophthalmopathy. Study-wide points: Ophthalmopathy was told apart from stable hyperthyroidism by a 13 V-J model.

The CDR3 consists of 14 residues. Per germline, CDR1 MNHNS and CDR2 SASEGT. Trimming took 3 bases from V and 3 from J; bases not matched to a gene: 3. RNA transcripts yielded amplified TCR beta CDR3 regions. The study used the HTBI primer set for a first-round RT-PCR of the TCR CDR3. Each CDR3 protein gets one entry after TCRdb re-called the multiplex PCR reads with MiXCR. The sample carries over 200,000 distinct CDR3 sequences, approximately 14% recorded once. This clonotype was detected many times. Its target is unknown. The specimen sequenced was blood. The TCR comes from a woman in her 40s with Graves' hyperthyroidism that later progressed to Graves' ophthalmopathy. The rearrangement uses TRBV6-1 and TRBJ2-7; 9 nucleotides match TRBD1. CDR3 sequence (DNA): TGTGCCAGCAGTGAGGCGGGACAGGGCTACGAGCAGTACTTC. Residues: CASSEAGQGYEQYF.